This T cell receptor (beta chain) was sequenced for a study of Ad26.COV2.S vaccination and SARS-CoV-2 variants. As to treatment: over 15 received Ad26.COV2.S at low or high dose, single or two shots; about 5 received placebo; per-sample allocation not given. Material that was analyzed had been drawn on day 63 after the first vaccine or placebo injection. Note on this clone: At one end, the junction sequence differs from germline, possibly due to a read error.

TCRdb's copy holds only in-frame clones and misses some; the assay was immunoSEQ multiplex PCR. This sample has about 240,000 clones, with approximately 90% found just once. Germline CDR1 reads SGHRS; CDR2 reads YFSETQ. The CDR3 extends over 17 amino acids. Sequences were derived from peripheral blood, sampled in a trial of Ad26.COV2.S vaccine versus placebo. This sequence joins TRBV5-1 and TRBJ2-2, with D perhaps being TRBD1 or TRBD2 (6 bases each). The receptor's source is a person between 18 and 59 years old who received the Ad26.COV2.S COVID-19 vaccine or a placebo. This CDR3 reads CASRQLSTGGNAGELFF. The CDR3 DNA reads TGCGCCAGCCGCCAATTATCGACAGGAGGGAACGCCGGGGAGCTGTTTTTT.